A selection of T cell receptor beta chains follows, all from one sample in a study of CD8+ T cells in alopecia areata. Profiled with immunoSEQ multiplex PCR; TCRdb holds only in-frame clones, not every one. Of more than 200,000 clones listed, less than 50% are singletons. Sequencing used CD4+ T cells sorted from blood, obtained at approximately week 36, from a patient treated with tofacitinib. These receptors were taken from a human donor with alopecia areata. CDR3s include the opening cysteine and the closing phenylalanine or tryptophan. D genes are given only for firm matches. Rows give clone size only sometimes, using once, few, many, or a class for an expanded clone.

D,length,size,J,V,DNA,CDR3
-,13,-,TRBJ2-3,TRBV29-1,TGCAGCGTAGCCCACGGACGGGCAGATACGCAGTATTTT,CSVAHGRADTQYF
TRBD1,15,few,TRBJ2-1,TRBV30,TGTGCCTGGAGTGTTGGAGGGACAGGAAACAATGAGCAGTTCTTC,CAWSVGGTGNNEQFF
-,15,-,TRBJ1-1,TRBV29-1,TGCAGCGTTGTGAAGGGGACCGCATCGAACACTGAAGCTTTCTTT,CSVVKGTASNTEAFF
-,13,many,TRBJ1-1,TRBV5-1,TGCGCCACCCGGCAGAGTATGAACACTGAAGCTTTCTTT,CATRQSMNTEAFF
-,14,-,TRBJ1-1,TRBV7-9,TGTGCCAGCAGCCTCCGAGAACGGAACACTGAAGCTTTCTTT,CASSLRERNTEAFF
-,13,-,TRBJ2-7,TRBV7-2,TGTGCCAGCAGCTTAGAGCTAGCCAGCGAGCAGTACTTC,CASSLELASEQYF
-,12,-,TRBJ2-2,TRBV7-3,TGTGCCAGCAGCTTAACGGTCGGGGAGCTGTTTTTT,CASSLTVGELFF
-,13,few,TRBJ1-5,TRBV13,TGTGCCAGCAGCTGGGCACGAAATCAGCCCCAGCATTTT,CASSWARNQPQHF
TRBD2,15,-,TRBJ2-7,TRBV30,TGTGCCTGGAGTCCCTGGAGTAGCGGGAGCCACGAGCAGTACTTC,CAWSPWSSGSHEQYF
-,13,-,TRBJ2-7,TRBV7-2,TGTGCCAGCAGCCGGGACCAATCCTACGAGCAGTACTTC,CASSRDQSYEQYF
TRBD1,14,-,TRBJ2-5,TRBV27,TGTGCCAGCAGTTACGGGACAGGCAAAGAGACCCAGTACTTC,CASSYGTGKETQYF
-,11,-,TRBJ2-7,TRBV30,TGTGCCTGGGTAACGGGCTACGAGCAGTACTTC,CAWVTGYEQYF
TRBD2,13,-,TRBJ2-7,TRBV6-5,TGTGCCAGCCGACTAGCGGGAGCTCAGGAGCAGTACTTC,CASRLAGAQEQYF
TRBD1,15,few,TRBJ2-3,TRBV28,TGTGCCAGCAGTTCCACAGGGGCCAACACAGATACGCAGTATTTT,CASSSTGANTDTQYF
-,15,-,TRBJ1-2,TRBV30,TGTGCCTGGAGGCCGGTGGCCTTGCAAGGGTTTGGCTACACCTTC,CAWRPVALQGFGYTF
-,14,-,TRBJ2-6,TRBV30,TGTGCATCCCCGGGTCCAGGAGGGGCCAACGTCCTGACTTTC,CASPGPGGANVLTF
-,13,few,TRBJ1-2,TRBV30,TGTGCCTGGAGTTTGGGGAGCAACTATGGCTACACCTTC,CAWSLGSNYGYTF
TRBD2,15,-,TRBJ2-4,TRBV30,TGTGCCTGGGGCCTCGGGACTAGCGGAAAAAACATTCAGTACTTC,CAWGLGTSGKNIQYF
-,12,-,TRBJ1-1,TRBV30,TGTGCCTGGAGTGTGAGGGGAACTGAAGCTTTCTTT,CAWSVRGTEAFF